This T cell receptor (beta chain) was documented in a study of cytomegalovirus exposure and HLA in healthy donors. Study-level points and caveats: Reportedly, HLA-A and HLA-B alleles of most subjects were accurately predicted from TCR beta. Judged likely to be a sequencing artifact was a cluster of highly shared sequence variants. Common viral pathogens seemed to be connected with several of the most significant clusters, according to a later analysis.

Of note for this clone: Its cognate antigen is unknown.

Vbeta (60) and Jbeta (13) primers were used in the PCR. Original handling: Later analysis identified 80 million to 90 million unique TCR beta chains, about 11 million shared. Sequencing used immunoSEQ multiplex PCR; TCRdb keeps in-frame clones, though not all of them. The DNA gave D and trimming, while V, J and clone size come from that table. Seen here are almost 200,000 clones, 85% observed once, and the top ten hold 2% to 2.5%. The CDR3 is 17 residues long. Per germline, CDR1 LNHDA and CDR2 SQIVND (reference sequence). V was pared by 1 base and J by 3 bases, with 8 bases of the junction left unmatched.

Material: PBMCs. The chain recombines TRBV19 with TRBJ2-1, with 8 bases lining up with TRBD1. This TCR was sampled from a woman between 45 and 65 years old in good health and CMV-seronegative. CDR3 coding DNA: TGTGCCAGTAGTATAGCGTTTGTACAGGGGGGCTACAATGAGCAGTTCTTC. As protein: CASSIAFVQGGYNEQFF. The full variable domain, its missing parts supplied by reference TRBV19 and TRBJ2-1, is DGGITQSPKYLFRKEGQNVTLSCEQNLNHDAMYWYRQDPGQGLRLIYYSQIVNDFQKGDIAEGYSVSREKKESFPLTVTSAQKNPTAFYLCASSIAFVQGGYNEQFFGPGTRLTVL.